These 8 T cell receptor beta chains originate from one sample sequenced in a study of T cells in Graves' hyperthyroidism and ophthalmopathy. Researchers took RNA transcripts and amplified the TCR beta CDR3 regions from them. During a first-round RT-PCR of the TCR CDR3, the HTBI primer set was used. TCRdb itself ran the multiplex PCR reads through MiXCR, one entry per CDR3 protein. The sample includes about 500,000 distinct CDR3 sequences, around 43% of them seen just once. Source material: peripheral blood or thyroid tissue (not recorded which). The receptors derive from an adult woman with Graves' disease, either hyperthyroidism or ophthalmopathy (not recorded which).

This clonotype showed up many times. V and J are TRBV10-3 and TRBJ2-7, with no clear D. CDR3 length equals 13 residues. V dropped 4 bases and J dropped 6 bases, with 13 bases sitting between them. Looked up from germline, CDR1 is ENHRY and CDR2 is SYGVKD. CDR3 protein: CAISVEPRGEQYF. The DNA for the CDR3 is TGTGCCATCAGTGTCGAACCAAGAGGCGAGCAGTACTTC.

This clonotype has just a few counts. The chain couples TRBV4-1 to TRBJ1-3; possible D gene TRBD1, 5 bases. The germline V gene has CDR1 MGHRA and CDR2 YSYEKL. V lost 4 bases and J 4 bases, leaving 17 bases between the germline ends. CDR3 length: 16 residues. CDR3 region: CASSPGTAIMGNTIYF. As DNA, the CDR3 is TGCGCCAGCAGCCCGGGGACGGCCATCATGGGAAACACCATATATTTT.

This chain uses TRBV20-1 with TRBJ1-3, with TRBD1 identical over 8 bases. Germline trimming cut 6 bases from V and 2 bases from J; bases unmatched to any gene: 6. Germline V gene data show CDR1 as DFQATT and CDR2 as SNEGSKA (reference sequence). The CDR3 length is 14 residues. The CDR3 DNA is TGCAGTGCCCTTCCGGGACAGGCTGGAAACACCATATATTTT. Translation gives CSALPGQAGNTIYF.

This clonotype was seen more than once but under ten times. The V call is TRBV29-1, the J call TRBJ2-5; D not resolved. The V end was cut by 6 bases, the J end by 5 bases, with 7 bases between. Germline CDR1 is SQVTM and CDR2 is ANQGSEA. This CDR3 has 10 residues. CDR3 protein: CSVLKETQYF. CDR3 coding DNA: TGCAGCGTCCTAAAGGAGACCCAGTACTTC.

This clonotype was counted ten times or more. The rearrangement joins TRBV5-4 to TRBJ1-6, with a tentative D call TRBD1 (6 bases). The CDR3 contains 15 residues. Germline lookup yields CDR1 SGHNT and CDR2 YYREEE (reference sequence). The germline V and J ends were trimmed by 1 base and 8 bases, with 13 bases remaining between them. CDR3 nucleotides: TGTGCCAGCAGCTTGATAGGGGCAGGGGATTCACCCCTCCACTTT. Translating it yields CASSLIGAGDSPLHF.

On this clonotype itself: Germline is not matched at one junction end, which may reflect a read error. The chain uses TRBV7-9 and TRBJ2-7, with a tentative D call TRBD2 (6 bases). Germline V lookup: CDR1 SEHNR, CDR2 FQNEAQ (reference sequence). The CDR3 loop spans 11 amino acids. The CDR3 spells CAGSDYREQYF. Here the CDR3 DNA reads TGTGCCGGCAGCGATTACCGGGAGCAATACTTC.

This clonotype was counted many times. The chain couples TRBV2 to TRBJ1-1, with D hard to call. Trimming left V 4 bases short and J 12 bases short, with 15 bases between. Germline CDR1 reads SNHLY; CDR2 reads FYNNEI. The CDR3 consists of 12 residues. This CDR3 reads CASSGVVVESFF. The DNA for the CDR3 is TGTGCCAGCAGTGGAGTAGTGGTCGAGTCTTTCTTT.

The J gene is TRBJ1-1, the V gene TRBV6-6; D unclear. CDR3 length equals 14 residues. From germline, CDR1 is MNHNY and CDR2 SVGAGI (reference sequence). V dropped 7 bases and J dropped 0 bases, with 12 bases sitting between them. The CDR3 sequence: CASKLRQLNTEAFF. In DNA form, the CDR3 reads TGTGCCAGCAAGTTGCGGCAGTTGAACACTGAAGCTTTCTTT.